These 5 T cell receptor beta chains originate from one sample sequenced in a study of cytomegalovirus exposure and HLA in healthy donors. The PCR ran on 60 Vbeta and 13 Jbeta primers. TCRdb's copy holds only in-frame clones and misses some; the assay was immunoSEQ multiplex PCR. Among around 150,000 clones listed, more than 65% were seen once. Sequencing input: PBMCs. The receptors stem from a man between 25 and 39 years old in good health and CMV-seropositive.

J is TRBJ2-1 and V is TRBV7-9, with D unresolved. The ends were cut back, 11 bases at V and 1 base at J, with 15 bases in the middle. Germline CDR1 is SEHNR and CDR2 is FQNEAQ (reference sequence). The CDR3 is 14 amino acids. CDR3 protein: CASESGGSYNEQFF. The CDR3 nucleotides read TGTGCCTCAGAGTCGGGTGGGTCCTACAATGAGCAGTTCTTC.

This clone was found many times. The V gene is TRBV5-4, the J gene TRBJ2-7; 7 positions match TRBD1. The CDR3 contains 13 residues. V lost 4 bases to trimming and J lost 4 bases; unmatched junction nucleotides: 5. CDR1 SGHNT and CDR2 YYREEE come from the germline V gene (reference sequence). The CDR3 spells CASSSDRVYEQYF. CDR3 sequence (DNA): TGTGCCAGCAGCAGTGACAGGGTTTACGAGCAGTACTTC.

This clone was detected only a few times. The CDR3 spells CASSYNGGGGYTF. CDR3 bases: TGTGCCAGCAGTTACAACGGGGGGGGTGGCTACACCTTC. This rearrangement joins TRBV6-6 to TRBJ1-2, with D maybe TRBD1 (5 bases). Trimming left V 2 bases short and J 7 bases short, with 11 bases between. CDR3 length equals 13 residues. CDR1 and CDR2 from the germline V gene are MNHNY and SVGAGI (reference sequence).

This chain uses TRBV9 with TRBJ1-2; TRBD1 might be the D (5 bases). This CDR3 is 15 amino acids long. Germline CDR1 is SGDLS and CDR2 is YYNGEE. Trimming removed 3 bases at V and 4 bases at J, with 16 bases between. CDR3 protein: CASSGGREVGYGYTF. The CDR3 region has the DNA TGTGCCAGCAGCGGGGGCCGGGAGGTAGGCTATGGCTACACCTTC. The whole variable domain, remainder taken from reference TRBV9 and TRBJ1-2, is DSGVTQTPKHLITATGQRVTLRCSPRSGDLSVYWYQQSLDQGLQFLIQYYNGEERAKGNILERFSAQQFPDLHSELNLSSLELGDSALYFCASSGGREVGYGYTFGSGTRLTVV.

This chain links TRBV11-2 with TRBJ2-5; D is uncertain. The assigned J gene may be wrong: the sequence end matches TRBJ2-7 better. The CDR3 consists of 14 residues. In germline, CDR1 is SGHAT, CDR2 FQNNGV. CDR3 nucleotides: TGTGCCAGCAGCTTAACCGACTCGAATTACGAGCAGTACTTC. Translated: CASSLTDSNYEQYF.